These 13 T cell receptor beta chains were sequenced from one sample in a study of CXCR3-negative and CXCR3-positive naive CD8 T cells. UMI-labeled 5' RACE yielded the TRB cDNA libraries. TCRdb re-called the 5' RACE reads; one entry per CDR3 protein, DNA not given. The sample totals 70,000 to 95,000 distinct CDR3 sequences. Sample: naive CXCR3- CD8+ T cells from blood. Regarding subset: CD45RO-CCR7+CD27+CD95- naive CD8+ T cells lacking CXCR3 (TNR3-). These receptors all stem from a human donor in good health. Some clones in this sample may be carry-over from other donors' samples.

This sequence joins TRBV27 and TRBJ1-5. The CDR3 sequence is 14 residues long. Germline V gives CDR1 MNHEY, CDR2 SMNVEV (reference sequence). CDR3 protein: CASSLYGASQPQHF.

This CDR3 reads CSAWDRGSWDTQYF. The chain carries TRBV20-1 and TRBJ2-3; no DNA is available, so the TRBD1 call from TCRdb remains unchecked. Germline CDR1 is DFQATT and CDR2 is SNEGSKA (reference sequence). This CDR3 contains 14 residues.

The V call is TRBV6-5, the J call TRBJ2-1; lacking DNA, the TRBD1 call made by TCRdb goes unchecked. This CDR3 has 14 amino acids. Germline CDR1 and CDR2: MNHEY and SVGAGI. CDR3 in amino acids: CASRSTGGYNEQFF.

The CDR3 sequence: CASSHPMTGELFF. The chain employs TRBV11-3 and TRBJ2-2. Germline CDR1 SGHNT, CDR2 YENEEA. The CDR3 covers 13 residues.

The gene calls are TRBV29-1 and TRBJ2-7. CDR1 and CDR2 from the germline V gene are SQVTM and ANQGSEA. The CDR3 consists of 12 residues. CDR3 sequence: CSVHDLSYEQYF.

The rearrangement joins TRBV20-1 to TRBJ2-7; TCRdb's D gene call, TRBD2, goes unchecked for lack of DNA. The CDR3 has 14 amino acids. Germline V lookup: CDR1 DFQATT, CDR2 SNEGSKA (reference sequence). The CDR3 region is CSAKRLAEVYEQYF.

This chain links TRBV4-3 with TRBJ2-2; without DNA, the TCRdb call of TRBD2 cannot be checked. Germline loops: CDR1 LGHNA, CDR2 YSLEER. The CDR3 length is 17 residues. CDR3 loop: CASSWGGTADNTGELFF.

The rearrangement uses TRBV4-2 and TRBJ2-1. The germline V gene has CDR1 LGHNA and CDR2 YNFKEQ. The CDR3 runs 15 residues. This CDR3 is CASSQEVSTHNEQFF.

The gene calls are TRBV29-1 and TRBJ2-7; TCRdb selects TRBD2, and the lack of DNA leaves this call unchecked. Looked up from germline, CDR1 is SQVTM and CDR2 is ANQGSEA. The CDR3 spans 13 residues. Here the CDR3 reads CSVTGTNSYEQYF.

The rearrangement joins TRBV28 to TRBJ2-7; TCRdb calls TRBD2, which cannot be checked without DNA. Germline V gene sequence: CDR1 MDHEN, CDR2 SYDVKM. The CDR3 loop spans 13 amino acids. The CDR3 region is CASSLGEGDEQYF.

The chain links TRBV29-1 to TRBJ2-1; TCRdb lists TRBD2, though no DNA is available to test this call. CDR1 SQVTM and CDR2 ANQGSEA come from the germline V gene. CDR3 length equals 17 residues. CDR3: CSVEASRGLAGVNEQFF.

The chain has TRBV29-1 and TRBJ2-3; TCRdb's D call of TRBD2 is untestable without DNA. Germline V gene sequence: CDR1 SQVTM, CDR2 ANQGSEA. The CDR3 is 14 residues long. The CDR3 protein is CSVDVAGDTDTQYF.

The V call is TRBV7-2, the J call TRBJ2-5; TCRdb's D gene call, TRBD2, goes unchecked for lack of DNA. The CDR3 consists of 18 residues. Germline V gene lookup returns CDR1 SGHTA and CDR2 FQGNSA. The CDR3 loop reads CASSTGTGPFFLQETQYF.